This section outlines one T cell receptor (beta chain) sequence together with its context. Some clones are missing from TCRdb's copy, which holds only in-frame ones; the method was immunoSEQ multiplex PCR. The sample holds about 170,000 clones; around 86% are singletons and the top ten take 2% to 3%. Germline CDR1 is KGHSH and CDR2 is LQKENI. V was pared by 1 base and J by 0 bases, with 13 bases of the junction left unmatched. The CDR3 spans 19 residues. This specimen comes from a study of blood T cell repertoires in COVID-19. Source material: peripheral blood. This sequence originates from a woman of 80 years or more with COVID-19, enrolled during active disease. The chain couples TRBV18 to TRBJ1-1, with TRBD1 matching over 8 bases. CDR3 sequence: CASSPLTLLGQAVNTEAFF. CDR3 nucleotide sequence: TGTGCCAGCTCACCACTAACGTTACTGGGACAGGCGGTGAACACTGAAGCTTTCTTT.